This record looks at one T cell receptor beta chain sequence and its context. What antigen it recognizes has not been identified. No clone much larger than this one lies a single base away; base qualities are absent. The thymus tissue came from surgical resects taken out during corrective cardiac surgery. In Finland, the donors were immunologically healthy infants who were having open corrective cardiac surgery for congenital heart defects. After being mechanically released from the tissue, thymocytes were kept at -70 degrees C in pellets of about 9-32 million cells. A QIAsymphony instrument was used to extract genomic DNA from frozen cell pellets. The CDR3 starts with the cysteine, ends with the phenylalanine, and has 15 residues. Only the CDR3 DNA is retained, 45 bases long and in frame from the first base. For CDR1 and CDR2, the germline V gene lists LGHNA and YSLEER. The V end loses 0 bases and the J end loses 6 bases, and a stretch of 15 bases separates them.

TCRB and TCRAD loci were amplified from a standardized quantity of quality-controlled genomic DNA using the immunoSEQ multiplex PCR assay. The amplicons spanned the V(D)J region and were long enough to cover the CDR3 and allow V and J genes to be identified. Amplicon sequencing was performed on an Illumina platform through the commercial immunoSEQ service. The paper's data handling went like this. Primer bias and sequencing errors were corrected using previously described methods, and TCRAD and TCRB definitions followed the IMGT database. Analysis of the repertoires was done with immunoSEQ Analyzer 3.0 and VDJTools and included basic statistics, V/J segment usage, diversity estimates, rarefaction and pairwise overlap. Diversity was estimated with Chao1, ChaoE, Efron-Thisted, Shannon and inverse Simpson indices, and also on datasets down-sampled to the smallest sample. For repertoire overlap, CDR3 nucleotide sequence, V gene and J gene had to match strictly, and clustering was done by Jaccard-based multidimensional scaling. Held by TCRdb, this immuneACCESS table contains in-frame sequences only and omits some clones. Under half of the omission traces to an unresolved V gene where checked; the cause of the rest is unknown. V, J and clone size derive from that table, while D and trimming were established from the DNA sequence. The sample table contains about 130,000 clones; only one count was recorded for around 94% of them. The ten largest account for 0.02% to 0.03% of the sample.

This sample is part of a study of human thymus T cells (TCRdb year 2020). About the investigation overall: The study characterized TCR alpha and beta repertoires from under ten infant thymus samples and four related peripheral blood samples. The infant donors were about 7 to 244 days old, and the cohort included six or seven males and a couple of females. Overall results and qualifications from the work: Thymus samples yielded on average around 810,000 unique TCRB clonotypes, compared with some 89,000 from blood samples. Highly overlapping thymic TCR repertoires among unrelated individuals were reported in the related research. Biased V and J gene segment usage appeared to be present in both thymic and peripheral blood repertoires.

Sequenced input: thymus tissue. The chain is made from TRBV4-3 and TRBJ2-7; the D gene is possibly TRBD1, with 5 bases matching. This TCR was recovered from a boy less than two years old with a congenital heart defect but otherwise immunologically healthy. The CDR3 here reads CASSQERRAGCEQYF. The DNA sequence is given as TGCGCCAGCAGCCAAGAAAGAAGGGCAGGGTGCGAGCAGTACTTC.